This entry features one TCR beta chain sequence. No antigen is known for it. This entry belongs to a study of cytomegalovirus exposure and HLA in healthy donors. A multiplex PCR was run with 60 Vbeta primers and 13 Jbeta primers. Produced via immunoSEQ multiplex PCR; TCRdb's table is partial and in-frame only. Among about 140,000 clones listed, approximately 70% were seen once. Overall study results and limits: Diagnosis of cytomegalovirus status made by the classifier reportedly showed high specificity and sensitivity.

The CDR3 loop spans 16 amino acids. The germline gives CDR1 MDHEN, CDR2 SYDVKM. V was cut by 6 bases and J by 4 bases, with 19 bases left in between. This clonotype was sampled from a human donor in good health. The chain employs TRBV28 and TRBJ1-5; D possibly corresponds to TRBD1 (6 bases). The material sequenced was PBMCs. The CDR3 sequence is CASSSQWGGTNQPQHF. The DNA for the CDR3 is TGTGCCAGCAGCTCCCAATGGGGGGGGACAAATCAGCCCCAGCATTTT.